Listed below are T cell receptor beta chains from one sample, sequenced in a study of T cell clones after liver transplantation. Profiled with immunoSEQ multiplex PCR; TCRdb holds only in-frame clones, not every one. This sample has around 77,000 clones, with 80% found just once. Sequences were derived from CD4+ T cells from blood, sampled 12 months after liver transplant. The receptors come from a human patient who received a liver transplant. Some T cells may be transferred from the graft donor. CDR3s include the opening cysteine and the closing phenylalanine or tryptophan. A D gene is named only where the DNA matches it firmly. Expanded clones are given a class, and other clones once, few, many or no size at all.

TGCAGCGTACTTCTGGGGACTAGTTATTCTTACGAGCAGTACTTC CSVLLGTSYSYEQYF TRBD2 TRBV29-1 NA TRBJ2-7
TGTGCCAGCAGTTTGGGGGCGGGGCAGCCCCAGCATTTT CASSLGAGQPQHF NA TRBV2 few TRBJ1-5
TGCGCCAGCAGCTTGAGGCAGCCGAAAGAGACCCAGTACTTC CASSLRQPKETQYF NA TRBV5-1 many TRBJ2-5
TGTGCCAGCAGTCCCGAGAGTAGCACAGATACGCAGTATTTT CASSPESSTDTQYF NA TRBV28 NA TRBJ2-3
TGTGCCAGCAGCACAGGGGTCTATGGCTACACCTTC CASSTGVYGYTF TRBD1 TRBV28 NA TRBJ1-2
TGTGCCAGCAGCTTGAAGCCCAGTGTTTCCTACGAGCAGTACTTC CASSLKPSVSYEQYF NA TRBV5-6 once TRBJ2-7
TGTGCCAGCAGTTACTTGGGGACTGAAGCTTTCTTT CASSYLGTEAFF NA TRBV6-5 NA TRBJ1-1
TGCAGCGTGGGTAGAGGAACTGAAGCTTTCTTT CSVGRGTEAFF NA TRBV29-1 NA TRBJ1-1
TGTGCCACCAGGGTCAGCACAGATACGCAGTATTTT CATRVSTDTQYF NA TRBV28 NA TRBJ2-3
TGTGCCAGCAGCCCCCGCACGGGTGCCTACTCCCAGCAGTACTTC CASSPRTGAYSQQYF NA TRBV7-8 NA TRBJ2-7
TGCGCCAGCAGCCCGGGGACATTGGAAGGCTACACCTTC CASSPGTLEGYTF NA TRBV5-1 once TRBJ1-2
TGCAGCGTTCTTAAGCCCCCGGGACAGGAGGGCTGGGCCAACGTCCTGACTTTC CSVLKPPGQEGWANVLTF TRBD1 TRBV29-1 NA TRBJ2-6
TGTGCCAGCAGCTTGGAGGGAGGGCGCTTAGCCAGCCAGTATTTT CASSLEGGRLASQYF TRBD2 TRBV5-4 once TRBJ2-3
TGTGCCAGCAGCATACAGGGTGACACTGAAGCTTTCTTT CASSIQGDTEAFF NA TRBV7-6 NA TRBJ1-1